The rows below give T cell receptor beta chains drawn from one sample of a study of blood T cell repertoires in COVID-19. The assay was immunoSEQ multiplex PCR, and TCRdb's table has in-frame clones only and misses some. Of 200,000 to 300,000 clones detected, approximately 86% appear once; the ten largest clones hold roughly 5%. Sequencing used peripheral blood. The source of these receptors is a woman in her fifties or sixties with COVID-19, enrolled during active disease. The CDR3 runs from the conserved cysteine through the conserved F or W. The D gene is left open where the match is weak. The size of a clone is reported for some rows only, either as once, few or many, or as a class for expanded clones.

D gene	clone size	V gene	J gene	CDR3 protein	CDR3 DNA
TRBD1	NA	TRBV18	TRBJ1-2	CASSPLDRDRYGYTF	TGTGCCAGCTCACCACTGGACAGGGACCGATATGGCTACACCTTC
TRBD2	NA	TRBV12-5	TRBJ2-1	CASGLGLAAYNEQFF	TGTGCTAGTGGTCTGGGACTAGCGGCTTACAATGAGCAGTTCTTC
TRBD1	NA	TRBV4-3	TRBJ1-2	CASSQDLGGTGMGYGYTF	TGCGCCAGCAGCCAAGATCTTGGCGGGACAGGGATGGGATATGGCTACACCTTC
NA	NA	TRBV5-1	TRBJ2-5	CASSATSLETQYF	TGCGCCAGCAGCGCCACTAGTTTGGAGACCCAGTACTTC
TRBD2	NA	TRBV7-2	TRBJ2-1	CASSLRRGSYNEQFF	TGTGCCAGCAGCTTAAGGCGGGGGTCCTACAATGAGCAGTTCTTC
TRBD2	NA	TRBV19	TRBJ2-2	CASSIDQAGVRTGELFF	TGTGCCAGTAGTATAGACCAAGCGGGAGTCCGCACCGGGGAGCTGTTTTTT
NA	NA	TRBV2	TRBJ2-5	CASSNTGTQETQYF	TGTGCCAGCAGCAATACCGGGACTCAAGAGACCCAGTACTTC
NA	NA	TRBV28	TRBJ1-1	CASSLGSRNTEAFF	TGTGCCAGCAGTTTAGGCTCCAGGAACACTGAAGCTTTCTTT
TRBD1	once	TRBV28	TRBJ1-5	CASSPSLDRGQPQHF	TGTGCCAGCAGTCCCTCTTTGGACAGGGGTCAGCCCCAGCATTTT
NA	NA	TRBV28	TRBJ2-7	CASSEIERGGYEQYF	TGTGCCAGCAGTGAGATCGAGAGGGGGGGCTACGAGCAGTACTTC
TRBD1	NA	TRBV6-2/TRBV6-3	TRBJ2-7	CASSDRVEQYF	TGTGCCAGCAGCGACAGGGTCGAGCAGTACTTC
NA	NA	TRBV6-1	TRBJ2-7	CASSEPGQFFNEQYF	TGTGCCAGCAGTGAGCCAGGACAGTTCTTCAACGAGCAGTACTTC
NA	NA	TRBV4-2	TRBJ2-5	CASSQERRDQETQYF	TGTGCCAGCAGCCAAGAACGCAGGGACCAAGAGACCCAGTACTTC
NA	NA	TRBV5-1	TRBJ2-2	CASSPMFGGGMSGELFF	TGCGCCAGCAGCCCGATGTTTGGAGGGGGCATGAGCGGGGAGCTGTTTTTT
NA	NA	TRBV18	TRBJ1-5	CASSPADSNQPQHF	TGTGCCAGCTCACCAGCGGATAGCAATCAGCCCCAGCATTTT
TRBD1	NA	TRBV9	TRBJ2-7	CASSVGPGQGDYEQYF	TGTGCCAGCAGCGTCGGCCCGGGACAGGGGGACTACGAGCAGTACTTC
NA	NA	TRBV19	TRBJ1-3	CASSPRTHRTAPGNTIYF	TGTGCCAGTAGTCCCCGAACCCACCGAACAGCCCCTGGAAACACCATATATTTT
TRBD1	NA	TRBV19	TRBJ1-4	CASSGGTATNEKLFF	TGTGCCAGTAGTGGGGGGACAGCAACTAATGAAAAACTGTTTTTT
TRBD1	NA	TRBV6-5	TRBJ1-6	CASRLTGRSNSPLHF	TGTGCCAGCAGACTGACAGGGAGGTCTAATTCACCCCTCCACTTT
TRBD1	NA	TRBV15	TRBJ1-2	CATTDRVGYTF	TGTGCCACTACCGACAGGGTTGGCTACACCTTC
NA	few	TRBV11-2	TRBJ2-2	CASSSRSGWTGELFF	TGTGCCAGCAGCTCCCGGTCCGGTTGGACCGGGGAGCTGTTTTTT
NA	NA	TRBV7-2	TRBJ1-6	CASSSSGGLGNSPLHF	TGTGCCAGCAGCTCTAGCGGGGGTTTGGGTAATTCACCCCTCCACTTT
TRBD1	NA	TRBV28	TRBJ2-6	CASSPRDRRYTISGANVLTF	TGTGCCAGCAGTCCGAGGGACAGGCGATACACAATCTCTGGGGCCAACGTCCTGACTTTC
NA	NA	TRBV20-1	TRBJ2-5	CSASGGQAWEETQYF	TGCAGTGCTAGTGGTGGGCAGGCCTGGGAAGAGACCCAGTACTTC
TRBD1	NA	TRBV5-6	TRBJ1-3	CASSFWTGPGPGNTIYF	TGTGCCAGCAGCTTCTGGACAGGCCCAGGCCCTGGAAACACCATATATTTT
TRBD2	NA	TRBV7-9	TRBJ2-1	CASSSLAGVQGNEQFF	TGTGCCAGCAGCTCCTTAGCGGGAGTGCAGGGCAATGAGCAGTTCTTC
NA	NA	TRBV10-3	TRBJ1-3	CAMGSPRGSGNTIYF	TGTGCCATGGGGTCCCCTCGGGGCTCTGGAAACACCATATATTTT
TRBD1	NA	TRBV27	TRBJ1-1	CASSLSGTGRNTEAFF	TGTGCCAGCAGTTTATCAGGGACAGGACGAAACACTGAAGCTTTCTTT
TRBD1	NA	TRBV6-6	TRBJ1-5	CASSPSGQGYSNQPQHF	TGTGCCAGCAGTCCCTCGGGACAGGGGTATAGCAATCAGCCCCAGCATTTT
TRBD2	NA	TRBV27	TRBJ2-7	CASSFSGREGYEQYF	TGTGCCAGCAGTTTTTCGGGGCGGGAGGGCTACGAGCAGTACTTC
NA	NA	TRBV5-1	TRBJ1-1	CASSLDQGRNTEAFF	TGCGCCAGCAGCTTGGATCAGGGGCGGAACACTGAAGCTTTCTTT
TRBD2	NA	TRBV19	TRBJ2-1	CASSPPGLAFNEQFF	TGTGCCAGTAGCCCCCCGGGACTAGCGTTTAATGAGCAGTTCTTC
NA	NA	TRBV6-5	TRBJ1-3	CASSYSRQGNTIYF	TGTGCCAGCAGTTACTCGAGGCAGGGAAACACCATATATTTT
TRBD2	NA	TRBV5-6	TRBJ2-5	CASSWGLVDGGKTQYF	TGTGCCAGCAGCTGGGGACTAGTGGACGGGGGGAAGACCCAGTACTTC
NA	few	TRBV4-1	TRBJ1-4	CASSRWDTYGDEKLFF	TGCGCCAGCAGCCGATGGGACACGTATGGAGATGAAAAACTGTTTTTT
NA	NA	TRBV25-1	TRBJ2-3	CASQPAGIDTQYF	TGTGCCAGCCAGCCAGCGGGTATAGATACGCAGTATTTT
TRBD2	few	TRBV19	TRBJ2-5	CASSTSFGTSFQETQYF	TGTGCCAGTAGTACCTCCTTTGGGACTAGCTTCCAAGAGACCCAGTACTTC
NA	NA	TRBV6-5	TRBJ1-6	CASSDGNYNSPLHF	TGTGCCAGCAGCGACGGGAACTATAATTCACCCCTCCACTTT
NA	NA	TRBV15	TRBJ2-2	CATSLTDFAGELFF	TGTGCCACCAGCTTAACTGACTTCGCCGGGGAGCTGTTTTTT
TRBD1	NA	TRBV7-2	TRBJ1-5	CASSSGTAFNQPQHF	TGTGCCAGCAGCTCTGGGACAGCCTTTAATCAGCCCCAGCATTTT
TRBD1	NA	TRBV7-7	TRBJ1-1	CASSPTGVGTEAFF	TGTGCCAGCAGCCCCACAGGGGTAGGCACTGAAGCTTTCTTT
TRBD1	NA	TRBV19	TRBJ1-1	CASKNEPGQGAGGGIF	TGTGCCAGCAAAAACGAACCGGGACAGGGGGCCGGTGGGGGAATCTTT
TRBD1	NA	TRBV27	TRBJ1-5	CASSLRPGTGGMRGYQPQHF	TGTGCCAGCAGTTTACGCCCCGGGACAGGGGGCATGAGGGGATATCAGCCCCAGCATTTT
TRBD1	NA	TRBV10-3	TRBJ2-4	CAISQTGGAENIQYF	TGTGCCATCAGCCAGACAGGGGGCGCGGAAAACATTCAGTACTTC
NA	NA	TRBV5-1	TRBJ2-5	CASSFSTVSGETQYF	TGCGCCAGCAGCTTCTCCACGGTTTCGGGAGAGACCCAGTACTTC
NA	once	TRBV11-2	TRBJ2-7	CASSLDRGLSGTYEQYF	TGTGCCAGCAGCTTAGATCGGGGACTGAGCGGTACCTACGAGCAGTACTTC
TRBD1	NA	TRBV19	TRBJ1-1	CASSRTQGSLSGAFF	TGTGCCAGTAGTAGAACACAGGGGTCTCTCTCTGGAGCTTTCTTT
NA	NA	TRBV3-1/TRBV3-2	TRBJ2-1	CASSQAQGLGTPRGDEQFF	TGTGCCAGCAGCCAAGCTCAAGGGCTCGGGACACCGCGCGGCGATGAGCAGTTCTTC
TRBD1	NA	TRBV11-2	TRBJ2-5	CASSLTGVRETQYF	TGTGCCAGCAGCTTAACAGGGGTGCGGGAGACCCAGTACTTC
NA	once	TRBV3-1/TRBV3-2	TRBJ2-1	CASSPSRFGDNEQFF	TGTGCCAGCAGCCCCTCGAGGTTCGGAGACAATGAGCAGTTCTTC
TRBD2	NA	TRBV18	TRBJ2-2	CASSEAGGPSTGELFF	TGTGCCAGCTCAGAGGCGGGAGGGCCGTCCACCGGGGAGCTGTTTTTT
NA	NA	TRBV29-1	TRBJ2-7	CSVSVGQYEQYF	TGCAGCGTGTCCGTGGGGCAGTACGAGCAGTACTTC
NA	NA	TRBV6-5	TRBJ2-7	CASSSGAYEQYF	TGTGCCAGCAGTTCCGGAGCTTACGAGCAGTACTTC
NA	NA	TRBV11-2	TRBJ2-2	CASSSMSGMLVAGELFF	TGTGCCAGCAGCTCCATGTCGGGTATGCTGGTCGCCGGGGAGCTGTTTTTT